This T cell receptor (beta chain) was retrieved from a study of T-cell reconstitution after alpha-beta-depleted transplantation in children. Study results and limitations: After transplant, high TCRbeta diversity at day 60 in some patients arose from surviving recipient T cells and thymic progenitors. After one year, T-cell counts and TCRbeta diversity mostly came from new T cells. Expanded graft clones numbering several hundred reportedly gave rise to alpha-beta T cells about two months after transplant.

This CDR3 spans 15 amino acids. Trimming took 0 bases from V and 1 from J; bases not matched to a gene: 1. Germline values: CDR1 SGHRS, CDR2 YFSETQ. Worth noting for this clonotype: The antigen remains unidentified.

Unique molecular identifiers were used in preparing the TCRbeta library. Via MiXCR, TCRdb re-called the PCR reads, giving one row per CDR3 protein. Seen here are about 210,000 distinct CDR3 sequences, over 15% observed once, and the top ten hold 43%. The receptor comes from a male patient aged 2 to 10 who had a stem cell transplant for acute lymphoblastic leukemia, so the T cells may come from the graft donor. The sequencing used PBMCs, mostly from graft donor cells, collected 360 days after TCRalphabeta/CD19-depleted stem cell transplant. The chain has TRBV5-1 and TRBJ1-5, with TRBD1 matching 7 bases. CDR3 DNA sequence: TGCGCCAGCAGCTTGGGGACAGGAAGCAATCAGCCCCAGCATTTT. Residues: CASSLGTGSNQPQHF.